This T cell receptor beta chain was captured by sequencing in a study of blood T cell repertoires in COVID-19. The CDR3 has 15 residues. CDR1 WSHSY and CDR2 SAAADI come from the germline V gene. V was clipped by 3 bases and J by 2 bases, with 8 bases between them. Some clones are missing from TCRdb's copy, which holds only in-frame ones; the method was immunoSEQ multiplex PCR. Of tens of thousands of clones listed, around 82% are singletons. This chain joins TRBV10-2 and TRBJ2-6; perhaps TRBD2 as D (5 bases). The receptor's source is a woman in her sixties with acute or convalescent COVID-19. The sequenced sample was peripheral blood. The CDR3 DNA sequence: TGCGCCAGCAGTGACGGGATAACTGGGGCCAACGTCCTGACTTTC. It encodes CASSDGITGANVLTF.